The next 25 T cell receptor beta chains were all read from a single sample in a study of T cell clonotyping in hematopoietic cell transplantation. TCRdb keeps only in-frame clones here, not all; method: immunoSEQ multiplex PCR. The sample contains about 69,000 clones, around 94% of which appear only once. The sample was peripheral blood mononuclear cells. These receptors were taken from a man aged 50 to 59 in good health. Some clones in this sample may be carry-over from other donors' samples.

This chain joins TRBV2 and TRBJ2-4; D remains unclear. The CDR3 runs to 15 residues. Trimming took 3 bases from V and 0 from J, leaving 9 bases between them. Germline CDR1 SNHLY, CDR2 FYNNEI. DNA for the CDR3: TGTGCCAGCAGTGATTTAAGCATAGCCAAAAACATTCAGTACTTC. As protein: CASSDLSIAKNIQYF.

J is TRBJ2-7 and V is TRBV9; TRBD1 matches 8 bases. CDR1 and CDR2 (germline): SGDLS, YYNGEE. The ends lost 4 bases at V and 0 bases at J; junction bases unmatched: 6. The CDR3 is made up of 15 amino acids. The CDR3 DNA reads as TGTGCCAGCAGCCCCGGTCAGGGGGCCTCCTACGAGCAGTACTTC. This gives the protein CASSPGQGASYEQYF.

This clone came up once. The J gene is TRBJ2-7, the V gene TRBV7-2, with D tentatively TRBD1 or TRBD2 (6 bases each). The CDR3 length is 16 residues. Germline CDR1 reads SGHTA; CDR2 reads FQGNSA. V gave up 7 bases and J gave up 2 bases, with 21 bases separating them. Here the CDR3 reads CASMQWGAGGTYEQYF. For the CDR3, the DNA is TGTGCCAGCATGCAATGGGGGGCAGGAGGGACCTACGAGCAGTACTTC.

The chain is built from TRBV5-1 and TRBJ1-5, with TRBD1 matching 7 bases. The germline CDR1 and CDR2 sequences are SGHRS and YFSETQ. The CDR3 consists of 13 residues. Germline trimming cut 4 bases from V and 4 bases from J; bases unmatched to any gene: 2. CDR3 bases: TGCGCCAGCAGCGGGGGACAGAATCAGCCCCAGCATTTT. Translated, it gives CASSGGQNQPQHF.

Details on this clone: At one end the junction does not follow the germline gene, possibly because of a read error. V gene TRBV28 combines with J gene TRBJ2-3, with 13 nucleotides matching TRBD2. Germline assignment: CDR1 MDHEN and CDR2 SYDVKM. The CDR3 runs to 16 residues. This CDR3 reads CAIQKRTSGSTDTQYF. CDR3 nucleotides: TGTGCCATCCAGAAAAGGACTAGCGGGAGCACGGATACGCAGTATTTT.

This rearrangement joins TRBV6-5 to TRBJ2-7; D uncertain. The CDR3 spans 13 residues. Germline V gene lookup returns CDR1 MNHEY and CDR2 SVGAGI. The V end lost 4 bases, the J end lost 2 bases, and 9 bases lay between the germline ends. CDR3 sequence: CASSFGRPYEQYF. The CDR3 DNA is TGTGCCAGCAGTTTCGGCAGGCCCTACGAGCAGTACTTC.

The chain couples TRBV28 to TRBJ2-7; 8 nucleotides match TRBD2. V lost 3 bases and J lost 0; bases outside the gene matches: 7. The CDR3 runs 16 residues. Germline-derived CDR1 and CDR2 are MDHEN and SYDVKM. CDR3 DNA: TGTGCCAGCAGTTTCGGTTTAGCGGGATTCTCCTACGAGCAGTACTTC. It specifies CASSFGLAGFSYEQYF.

This clone has more than one count but fewer than ten. This sequence joins TRBV4-2 and TRBJ2-2; D gene uncertain. Trimming pared 0 bases from V and 6 bases from J, leaving 5 bases between. CDR3 size: 13 residues. Germline CDR1 LGHNA, CDR2 YNFKEQ. The CDR3 nucleotides are TGTGCCAGCAGCCAAGAGGGGTCCGGGGAGCTGTTTTTT. Translating gives CASSQEGSGELFF.

For this clone: The germline gene is not matched at one end of the junction; a read error may be the cause. This CDR3 reads CASSQVTSGTPLHF. In DNA form, the CDR3 reads TGCGCCAGCAGCCAAGTGACTAGCGGGACACCCCTCCACTTC. This chain connects TRBV4-1 to TRBJ2-7, with 11 nucleotides matching TRBD2. There are 14 residues in the CDR3. Germline assignment: CDR1 MGHRA and CDR2 YSYEKL.

The chain combines TRBV15 with TRBJ2-3; 8 nucleotides agree with TRBD1. Germline trimming cut 0 bases from V and 4 bases from J; bases unmatched to any gene: 6. This CDR3 has 16 residues. CDR1 LNHNV and CDR2 YYDKDF come from the germline V gene (reference sequence). The CDR3: CATSRDKGQGSDTQYF. CDR3 bases: TGTGCCACCAGCAGAGATAAAGGACAGGGTTCAGATACGCAGTATTTT.

The rearrangement joins TRBV9 to TRBJ1-5; D unresolved. Trimming stripped 8 bases from V and 0 bases from J, with 12 bases between. The germline gives CDR1 SGDLS, CDR2 YYNGEE. The CDR3 runs 14 residues. The CDR3, as DNA: TGTGCCAGAGGGAGGGCAGATAGCAATCAGCCCCAGCATTTT. This gives the protein CARGRADSNQPQHF.

This chain links TRBV28 with TRBJ2-6, with no clear D. V was trimmed by 10 bases and J by 0 bases, leaving 7 bases between them. Germline lookup yields CDR1 MDHEN and CDR2 SYDVKM. The CDR3 totals 13 residues. CDR3 loop: CATFYSGANVLTF. The CDR3 DNA follows: TGTGCCACCTTCTACTCTGGGGCCAACGTCCTGACTTTC.

The rearrangement links TRBV7-2 to TRBJ2-3; D call uncertain. The CDR3 length is 11 residues. The ends were cut back, 2 bases at V and 4 bases at J, with 1 base in the middle. In germline, CDR1 is SGHTA, CDR2 FQGNSA. CDR3 residues: CASSLPDTQYF. CDR3 in DNA: TGTGCCAGCAGCTTACCAGATACGCAGTATTTT.

This sequence joins TRBV7-9 and TRBJ2-7; D unresolved. Per the germline V gene, CDR1 is SEHNR and CDR2 is FQNEAQ (reference sequence). CDR3 size: 11 residues. The V and J ends lost 1 base and 6 bases respectively, with 4 bases between them. The chain's CDR3 is CASSLEVEQYF. The CDR3, as DNA: TGTGCCAGCAGCTTAGAGGTCGAGCAGTACTTC.

The V and J genes are TRBV7-2 and TRBJ1-5, with no clear D. The V end lost 2 bases, the J end lost 0 bases, and 14 bases lay between the germline ends. The CDR3 spans 17 residues. Looked up from germline, CDR1 is SGHTA and CDR2 is FQGNSA. The DNA of the CDR3 is TGTGCCAGCAGCTTAAATTCGGCTGGCAATAGCAATCAGCCCCAGCATTTT. It encodes CASSLNSAGNSNQPQHF.

This sequence joins TRBV6-5 and TRBJ1-6; 11 bases agree with TRBD1. Unmatched junction bases numbered 6, after V lost 4 bases and J lost 10 bases. There are 15 residues in the CDR3. CDR1 is MNHEY and CDR2 is SVGAGI in the germline V gene. DNA of the CDR3: TGTGCCAGCAGTTCGGGACAGGGGGAGCGGTCACCCCTCCACTTT. The encoded protein is CASSSGQGERSPLHF.

The chain employs TRBV19 and TRBJ1-3, with TRBD1 matching 9 bases. Germline values: CDR1 LNHDA, CDR2 SQIVND (reference sequence). Unmatched junction bases numbered 6, after V lost 3 bases and J lost 0 bases. This CDR3 region has 17 residues. CDR3 loop: CASSIRDRVLSGNTIYF. In DNA, the CDR3 is TGTGCCAGTAGTATCCGGGACAGGGTCCTCTCTGGAAACACCATATATTTT.

This clone was seen once. The V gene is TRBV5-4, the J gene TRBJ2-7; 12 bases align to TRBD1. Germline V CDR1 and CDR2: SGHNT, YYREEE (reference sequence). With 0 bases clipped from V and 5 bases from J, the junction kept 3 bases outside the gene matches. CDR3 length: 15 residues. The CDR3 loop reads CASSLVGTGGHEQYF. The CDR3 DNA follows: TGTGCCAGCAGCTTGGTGGGGACAGGGGGCCACGAGCAGTACTTC.

The DNA of the CDR3 is TGTGCCAGCAGCCCCCTTCGGGACCTTTTCTATGGCTACACCTTC. It yields the protein CASSPLRDLFYGYTF. This chain uses TRBV9 with TRBJ1-2, with a weak D call TRBD1 (5 bases). The CDR3 is 15 amino acids. Germline assignment: CDR1 SGDLS and CDR2 YYNGEE. V was pared by 4 bases and J by 4 bases, with 17 bases between.

V usage is TRBV25-1 and J usage is TRBJ1-1; 8 nucleotides agree with TRBD1. The CDR3 sequence is 13 residues long. Germline CDR1 reads MGHDK; CDR2 reads SYGVNS. V shed 4 bases, J shed 8 bases, and the junction held 6 bases outside the gene matches. CDR3 DNA sequence: TGTGCCAGCAGTGCAACAGGGGGACCAGAAGCTTTCTTT. It is translated as CASSATGGPEAFF. The whole variable domain, remainder taken from reference TRBV25-1 and TRBJ1-1, is EADIYQTPRYLVIGTGKKITLECSQTMGHDKMYWYQQDPGMELHLIHYSYGVNSTEKGDLSSESTVSRIRTEHFPLTLESARPSHTSQYLCASSATGGPEAFFGQGTRLTVV.

V usage is TRBV28 and J usage is TRBJ1-1, with 11 bases that match TRBD1. The length of the CDR3 is 16 residues. The germline gives CDR1 MDHEN, CDR2 SYDVKM. The V and J ends lost 6 bases and 2 bases, in that order; junction bases with no gene match: 8. CDR3: CASRNRDRGANTEAFF. CDR3 DNA: TGTGCCAGCAGGAACCGGGACAGGGGGGCTAACACTGAAGCTTTCTTT.

The V and J genes are TRBV28 and TRBJ1-5, with D uncertain. The CDR3 runs 15 residues. V was cut by 5 bases and J by 0 bases, with 11 bases left in between. Germline CDR1 and CDR2: MDHEN and SYDVKM. CDR3 nucleotides: TGTGCCAGCAGTCTTACGTGGGGTAGCAATCAGCCCCAGCATTTT. Translation gives CASSLTWGSNQPQHF.

The V call is TRBV29-1, the J call TRBJ2-5; 15 bases align to TRBD2. Germline V gene sequence: CDR1 SQVTM, CDR2 ANQGSEA. Trimming cost V 4 bases and J 5 bases; bases outside gene matches: 5. The CDR3 sequence is 15 residues long. CDR3 in DNA: TGCAGCGTTGTGGGACTAGCGGGAGGACGGGAGACCCAGTACTTC. It specifies CSVVGLAGGRETQYF.

J is TRBJ2-7 and V is TRBV27; 8 bases match TRBD1. The trim removed 8 bases at V and 11 bases at J, leaving 14 bases unmatched. CDR3 length equals 13 residues. Germline CDR1 and CDR2: MNHEY and SMNVEV (reference sequence). CDR3 sequence (DNA): TGTGCCAGCGGACCTGGACAGGGTAGGCCGGAGTACTTC. Protein: CASGPGQGRPEYF.

The CDR3 nucleotides read TGTGCCAGCAGTCCCCCATTGGGGCGTGGGGCAGGACGACACGAGCAGTACTTC. Its protein is CASSPPLGRGAGRHEQYF. The J gene is TRBJ2-7, the V gene TRBV28, with TRBD1 as a possible D gene (5 bases). Germline loops: CDR1 MDHEN, CDR2 SYDVKM. V shed 5 bases and J shed 5 bases, with 28 bases lying between them. CDR3 length: 18 amino acids.